This T cell receptor (beta chain) was obtained from a study of radiotherapy plus CTLA-4 blockade in lung cancer. Study-wide context: For around 18% of patients, objective responses occurred, and about 30% had disease control.

The CDR3 totals 12 residues. Germline lookup yields CDR1 SQVTM and CDR2 ANQGSEA. The germline V and J ends were trimmed by 3 bases and 1 base, with 5 bases remaining between them. Method: immunoSEQ multiplex PCR; TCRdb's copy keeps in-frame clones and lacks some. The sample carries approximately 48,000 clones, almost 85% recorded once. Study results and limitations: In blood, TCR clones derived from the tumor expanded after radiotherapy plus ipilimumab. Early clonal dynamics of blood T cells, together with interferon-beta, were reported as the best response predictor.

About this clone itself: Antigen specificity is unknown.

The chain has TRBV29-1 and TRBJ2-3; unclear D gene. The source was peripheral blood, collected from a patient treated with radiotherapy plus ipilimumab. This TCR derives from a human donor with non-small cell lung cancer whose response to radiotherapy plus ipilimumab could not be evaluated. Written as DNA, the CDR3 is TGCAGCGTTGACAGTCGCACAGATACGCAGTATTTT. Translated: CSVDSRTDTQYF.